This T cell receptor beta chain was sequenced for a study of T cells expressing NK-cell markers. Broader study findings: The share of CD8+ T cells held by dominant NKG2C+ clonotypes was roughly 1.0-7.5% in several donors.

From its re-call of the 5' RACE reads, TCRdb lists each CDR3 protein once, without DNA. This listing includes some 600,000 distinct CDR3 sequences. About this clonotype itself: Its antigen remains unknown.

Per germline, CDR1 SGDLS and CDR2 YYNGEE. The CDR3 is made up of 13 amino acids. Sequenced sample: blood T cells: a sorted CD56 or NKG2C T cell subset, CD4+ or CD8+ T cells, or bulk PBMC T cells (not recorded which). The rearrangement uses TRBV9 and TRBJ2-7. The receptor was derived from a man aged 18 to 29 in good health. CDR3 residues: CASSVATGYEQYF.